Below are 27 T cell receptor beta chains sequenced from a single sample in a study of T-cell reconstitution after alpha-beta-depleted transplantation in children. Preparation of the TCRbeta library used unique molecular identifiers. Using its own MiXCR run on the PCR reads, TCRdb lists one record per CDR3 protein. The table lists approximately 500,000 distinct CDR3 sequences, roughly a tenth of them singletons. This material consisted of PBMCs, taken before TCRalphabeta/CD19-depleted stem cell transplant. The receptors were gathered from a child aged 2 to 15 with inherited bone marrow failure, due to receive a stem cell transplant.

This clonotype was observed at least ten times. V is TRBV19 and J is TRBJ2-1, with D perhaps matching TRBD2 (5 bases). Trimming stripped 1 base from V and 6 bases from J, with 10 bases between. In germline, CDR1 is LNHDA, CDR2 SQIVND (reference sequence). The CDR3 is 14 amino acids. The CDR3 bases are TGTGCCAGTAGTATAGGGAGGAGTCCCAATGAGCAGTTCTTC. It specifies CASSIGRSPNEQFF.

The chain employs TRBV28 and TRBJ2-1; TRBD2 matches 13 bases. Germline V CDR1 and CDR2: MDHEN, SYDVKM. The CDR3 has 17 amino acids. V dropped 5 bases and J dropped 7; count of bases not matched to a gene: 11. In nucleotides, the CDR3 is TGTGCCAGCAGTGGGGGGACTAGCGGGAACCTCTGGAATGAGCAGTTCTTC. This translates into CASSGGTSGNLWNEQFF.

The table lists this clonotype with many counts. The chain has TRBV7-2 and TRBJ2-7, with a weak D call TRBD2 (6 bases). This CDR3 contains 15 residues. CDR1 and CDR2 from the germline V gene are SGHTA and FQGNSA. Trimming removed 5 bases at V and 5 bases at J, with 19 bases between. CDR3 DNA: TGTGCCAGCAGCCTAATGAGGGGCAGGGAGGACGAGCAGTACTTC. Translated: CASSLMRGREDEQYF.

This clonotype came up a few times. The rearrangement links TRBV29-1 to TRBJ2-2; no reliable D call. Germline CDR1 is SQVTM and CDR2 is ANQGSEA. The CDR3 loop spans 11 amino acids. Trimming left V 2 bases short and J 5 bases short, with 3 bases between. The CDR3 region has the DNA TGCAGCGTTGAAAGGACCGGGGAGCTGTTTTTT. It encodes CSVERTGELFF.

This clonotype occurred a few times. V and J are TRBV4-3 and TRBJ2-1, with a tentative D call TRBD1 (6 bases). Trimming left V 3 bases short and J 5 bases short, with 11 bases between. The CDR3 totals 14 residues. Germline CDR1 reads LGHNA; CDR2 reads YSLEER. The CDR3 DNA sequence: TGCGCCAGCAGCCAGTCGGACAGAGACAATGAGCAGTTCTTC. Its translation is CASSQSDRDNEQFF.

This clonotype has a count of ten or more. The chain uses TRBV5-6 and TRBJ2-5, with a weak D call TRBD1 (6 bases). The V gene lost 5 bases and the J gene lost 2 bases, with 10 bases spanning the gap. The germline gives CDR1 SGHDT, CDR2 YYEEEE. The CDR3 loop spans 13 amino acids. CDR3 sequence (DNA): TGTGCCAGCAGACAGGGAAGACAAGAGACCCAGTACTTC. Protein sequence: CASRQGRQETQYF.

In regard to this clonotype: It may be a read error: a sequence one base away is much more abundant. This chain links TRBV2 with TRBJ1-4; 9 bases match TRBD1. Germline V gene lookup returns CDR1 SNHLY and CDR2 FYNNEI. The CDR3 totals 16 residues. DNA of the CDR3: TGTCCCATTAGCCTGGGACAGGGACTATTGGATGAAAAACTGTTTTTT. Amino acid sequence: CPISLGQGLLDEKLFF.

This clonotype occurred a few times. V is TRBV5-6 and J is TRBJ2-5; D is unclear. The CDR3 is 14 amino acids. Germline CDR1 is SGHDT and CDR2 is YYEEEE. V lost 1 base, J lost 3 bases, and 10 bases lay in between. The CDR3 is CASSLWRREETQYF. CDR3 nucleotide sequence: TGTGCCAGCAGCTTGTGGCGGAGAGAAGAGACCCAGTACTTC.

This clonotype appeared many times. The chain carries TRBV4-3 and TRBJ2-3, with a possible D match to TRBD2 (6 bases). This CDR3 has 16 residues. CDR1 is LGHNA, CDR2 YSLEER, per germline. V lost 1 base, J lost 0 bases, and 11 bases lay in between. In nucleotides, the CDR3 is TGCGCCAGCAGCCAAGTTAGCGGCCCTAGCACAGATACGCAGTATTTT. Protein product: CASSQVSGPSTDTQYF.

This sequence joins TRBV12-3 or TRBV12-4 and TRBJ1-2, with 8 bases lining up with TRBD1. V trimming: 6 bases; J trimming: 6 bases; junction bases outside the gene matches: 12. This CDR3 spans 15 amino acids. CDR3 DNA sequence: TGTGCCAGCAGCCCTGTCCTGGGACAGGCAAATGGCTACACCTTC. The encoded protein is CASSPVLGQANGYTF.

Many counts were recorded for this clonotype. V usage is TRBV2 and J usage is TRBJ1-1; D unclear. Germline CDR1 reads SNHLY; CDR2 reads FYNNEI. The length of the CDR3 is 12 residues. V lost 3 bases and J lost 7, with 9 bases in between. The chain's CDR3 is CASSDFRGEAFF. CDR3 coding DNA: TGTGCCAGCAGTGATTTCCGGGGTGAAGCTTTCTTT.

This clonotype was seen many times. The CDR3 DNA is TGCGCCAGCAGCCAAGAGAGCGGGGGGGGAAGGCAAGAGACCCAGTACTTC. This translates into CASSQESGGGRQETQYF. This chain uses TRBV4-1 with TRBJ2-5; TRBD2 matches 10 bases. Germline lookup yields CDR1 MGHRA and CDR2 YSYEKL. This CDR3 region has 17 residues. Trimming cost V 0 bases and J 2 bases; bases outside gene matches: 6.

This clonotype was recorded a few times. The rearrangement uses TRBV20-1 and TRBJ2-1, with 10 bases that match TRBD2. Germline V gives CDR1 DFQATT, CDR2 SNEGSKA (reference sequence). V lost 2 bases, J lost 8 bases, and 12 bases stayed unmatched. The CDR3 covers 16 residues. For the CDR3, the DNA is TGCAGTGCTAGATTCGGGGAGCGGGAGGGCTGGGATGAGCAGTTCTTC. Translation: CSARFGEREGWDEQFF.

This clonotype appeared many times. The gene calls are TRBV2 and TRBJ2-7; TRBD2 matches 7 bases. This CDR3 region has 14 residues. In germline, CDR1 is SNHLY, CDR2 FYNNEI. V lost 8 bases and J lost 0; bases outside the gene matches: 7. In DNA form, the CDR3 reads TGTGCCAGCGCCGACGGGAGGACCTCCTACGAGCAGTACTTC. It specifies CASADGRTSYEQYF.

This clonotype occurred many times. The chain is built from TRBV9 and TRBJ2-1, with D tentatively TRBD1 (5 bases). The germline V gene has CDR1 SGDLS and CDR2 YYNGEE. Trimming stripped 3 bases from V and 6 bases from J, with 10 bases between. CDR3 length equals 13 residues. The CDR3 region is CASSEGLPNEQFF. The CDR3 DNA reads as TGTGCCAGCAGCGAGGGGCTTCCCAATGAGCAGTTCTTC.

The chain links TRBV19 to TRBJ1-5; D possibly corresponds to TRBD1 (5 bases). CDR3 length: 15 residues. Germline V gene lookup returns CDR1 LNHDA and CDR2 SQIVND (reference sequence). Trimming removed 6 bases at V and 2 bases at J, with 14 bases between. This chain's CDR3 is CASRPRGGRNQPQHF. In DNA, the CDR3 is TGTGCCAGTAGGCCAAGGGGAGGGCGCAATCAGCCCCAGCATTTT.

The table lists this clonotype with many counts. The rearrangement joins TRBV5-5 to TRBJ2-7, with 10 bases that match TRBD2. This CDR3 is built from 15 residues. Germline V CDR1 and CDR2: SGHKS, YYEKEE (reference sequence). The junction had 6 bases not matched to a gene; V was cut back by 4 bases and J by 2 bases. CDR3 region: CASSQLAGETYEQYF. CDR3 in DNA: TGTGCCAGCAGCCAGCTAGCGGGAGAGACCTACGAGCAGTACTTC.

Concerning this clonotype: A much larger clone differs from this one at a single base, so this may be a read error. This chain uses TRBV7-9 with TRBJ2-3; TRBD2 is a possible D gene (6 bases). The germline CDR1 and CDR2 sequences are SEHNR and FQNEAQ (reference sequence). V lost 3 bases to trimming and J lost 6 bases, with 13 bases between them. This CDR3 is 14 amino acids long. The CDR3 loop is CASSFWGDSDTQYF. The CDR3 bases are TGTGCCAGCAGCTTTTGGGGGGACTCGGATACGCAGTATTTT. Variable domain in full (rest from reference TRBV7-9 and TRBJ2-3): DTGVSQNPRHKITKRGQNVTFRCDPISEHNRLYWYRQTLGQGPEFLTYFQNEAQLEKSRLLSDRFSAERPKGSFSTLEIQRTEQGDSAMYLCASSFWGDSDTQYFGPGTRLTVL.

The table lists this clonotype with many counts. This chain joins TRBV7-2 and TRBJ2-3; D unresolved. CDR3 length: 14 amino acids. The germline V gene has CDR1 SGHTA and CDR2 FQGNSA. V shed 0 bases and J shed 1 base, with 5 bases lying between them. CDR3 DNA: TGTGCCAGCAGCTTAGCGAGTCGCACAGATACGCAGTATTTT. This codes for CASSLASRTDTQYF.

The CDR3 sequence is CASSSFFDNEQFF. In DNA form, the CDR3 reads TGTGCCAGCAGCTCTTTCTTCGACAATGAGCAGTTCTTC. The chain has TRBV7-8 and TRBJ2-1; D gene uncertain. There are 13 residues in the CDR3. Trimming removed 4 bases from V and 5 bases from J, with 9 bases in between. CDR1 is SGHVS, CDR2 FQNEAQ, per germline.

Notes on this clonotype: A read error may be the cause here, since a much bigger clone is one base away. This chain connects TRBV4-1 to TRBJ1-3; tentatively, D is TRBD1 (6 bases). Germline CDR1 reads MGHRA; CDR2 reads YSYEKL. This CDR3 spans 16 amino acids. The CDR3 protein is CASSPRTVNSGNTVYF. CDR3 nucleotide sequence: TGCGCCAGCAGCCCTCGGACAGTCAACTCTGGAAACACCGTATATTTT.

There are many counts of this clonotype. This sequence joins TRBV12-3 or TRBV12-4 and TRBJ2-7; the D is unclear. Trimming took 5 bases from V and 4 from J, leaving 9 bases between them. This CDR3 spans 12 amino acids. The CDR3 loop is CASSPHGYEQYF. In DNA, the CDR3 is TGTGCCAGCAGTCCACATGGGTACGAGCAGTACTTC.

This clonotype was observed a few times. The J gene is TRBJ2-1, the V gene TRBV12-3 or TRBV12-4, with D possibly TRBD2 on 5 matching bases. This CDR3 contains 18 residues. Trimming shortened V by 5 bases and J by 0 bases, and 20 bases separated the two germline ends. This CDR3 is CASSPDLLGSSSYNEQFF. The CDR3 DNA sequence: TGTGCCAGCAGTCCCGATCTACTAGGTTCTAGCTCCTACAATGAGCAGTTCTTC.

This clonotype was found many times. This chain connects TRBV6-2 or TRBV6-3 to TRBJ1-1; no clear D gene. The V gene lost 0 bases and the J gene lost 0 bases, with 5 bases spanning the gap. Germline CDR1 MNHEY, CDR2 SVGEGT. There are 14 residues in the CDR3. CDR3 DNA sequence: TGTGCCAGCAGTTACTCGATGGTGAACACTGAAGCTTTCTTT. The encoded protein is CASSYSMVNTEAFF.

Ten or more counts support this clonotype. The chain recombines TRBV29-1 with TRBJ1-4, with D unclear. V lost 4 bases, J lost 4 bases, and 4 bases lay in between. The CDR3 spans 11 residues. Germline loops: CDR1 SQVTM, CDR2 ANQGSEA. The CDR3 DNA sequence: TGCAGCGTTGTGGGTAATGAAAAACTGTTTTTT. It specifies CSVVGNEKLFF.

This clonotype was seen only a few times. The gene calls are TRBV20-1 and TRBJ2-7; 11 nucleotides agree with TRBD2. CDR3 length equals 21 residues. Germline V gene lookup returns CDR1 DFQATT and CDR2 SNEGSKA (reference sequence). Trimming at V came to 5 bases and at J to 1 base, leaving 25 bases not matched to a gene. This CDR3 is CSAPTLLRDRRLAGRSYEQYF. The CDR3 bases are TGCAGTGCTCCCACACTTCTCCGGGACAGAAGACTAGCGGGACGATCCTACGAGCAGTACTTC.

The chain is built from TRBV19 and TRBJ2-5; D tentatively fits TRBD1 or TRBD2 (5 bases each). The CDR3 is made up of 14 amino acids. V lost 5 bases to trimming and J lost 5 bases, with 15 bases between them. Germline V gene data show CDR1 as LNHDA and CDR2 as SQIVND (reference sequence). The CDR3 nucleotides are TGTGCCAGTAGTCAGTACCCAGGGACGGAGACCCAGTACTTC. This codes for CASSQYPGTETQYF.